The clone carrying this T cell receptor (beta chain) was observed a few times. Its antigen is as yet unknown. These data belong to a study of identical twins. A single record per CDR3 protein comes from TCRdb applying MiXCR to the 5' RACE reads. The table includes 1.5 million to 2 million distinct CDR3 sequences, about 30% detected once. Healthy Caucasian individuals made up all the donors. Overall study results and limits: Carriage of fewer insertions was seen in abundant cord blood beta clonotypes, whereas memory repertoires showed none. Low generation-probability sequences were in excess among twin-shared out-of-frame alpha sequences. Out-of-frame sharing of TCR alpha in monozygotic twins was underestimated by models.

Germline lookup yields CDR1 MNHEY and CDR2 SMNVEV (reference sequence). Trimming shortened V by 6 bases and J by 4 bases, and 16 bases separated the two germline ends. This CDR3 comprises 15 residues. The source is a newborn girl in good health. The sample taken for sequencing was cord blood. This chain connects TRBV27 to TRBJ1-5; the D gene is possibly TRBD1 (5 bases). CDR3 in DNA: TGTGCCAGCAGCCCCGGGGCGGTATGGAATCAGCCCCAGCATTTT. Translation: CASSPGAVWNQPQHF.